This note documents a single T cell receptor (beta chain) sequence. The data belong to a study of CD8+ T cells in alopecia areata. Treatment: oral pan-JAK inhibitor, 5-10 mg twice daily. RNA was isolated and reverse transcribed to cDNA, the sequencing template. The method was immunoSEQ multiplex PCR; TCRdb's version includes in-frame clones alone and lacks a portion of them. Among 110,000 or so clones listed, about 54% were seen once. V lost 2 bases, J lost 2 bases, and 4 bases lay in between. The V gene's germline CDR1 is MGHDK and CDR2 SYGVNS. CDR3 length equals 12 residues. The source was CD8+ T cells sorted from blood, collected at week 4, from a patient treated with tofacitinib. This TCR came from a human donor with alopecia areata. J is TRBJ2-7 and V is TRBV25-1; D unresolved. The CDR3 DNA is TGTGCCAGCAGTGAAGGGACCTACGAGCAGTACTTC. It codes for CASSEGTYEQYF.